The clone carrying this T cell receptor (beta chain) was detected many times. The antigen remains undetermined. TCRdb re-derived calls from the reads in MiXCR, one entry per CDR3 protein. The sample carries about 180,000 distinct CDR3 sequences, about an eighth recorded once. V shed 4 bases, J shed 5 bases, and the junction held 9 bases outside the gene matches. The CDR3 has 16 residues. The germline gives CDR1 SGHTA, CDR2 FQGTGA. This sample stems from a study of T cell repertoires in cytomegalovirus infection. Study-wide results and limits: Ex vivo, HLA-C-restricted CMV-specific TCR beta clonotypes prevailed over the rest of the response. People with CMV and the relevant HLA were identified by cumulative public TCR beta family frequency.

The chain uses TRBV7-3 and TRBJ2-1; 9 nucleotides align to TRBD2. The receptor's source is a human donor in good health (CMV status not recorded). Some clones in this sample may be carry-over from other donors' samples. Sequenced material: PBMCs. For the CDR3, the DNA is TGTGCCAGCAGCTCCCGGGTAGCGGGAGCTCACAATGAGCAGTTCTTC. Its protein product is CASSSRVAGAHNEQFF.